These 24 T cell receptor beta chains came from one sample sequenced in a study of T cells in Graves' hyperthyroidism and ophthalmopathy. The CDR3 regions of TCR beta were amplified from RNA transcripts. The TCR CDR3 first-round RT-PCR relied on the HTBI primer set. In TCRdb, the multiplex PCR reads were re-called with MiXCR into one record per CDR3 protein. This table holds around 250,000 distinct CDR3 sequences, just over 14% found once. The sequenced sample consisted of blood. All receptors derive from a woman aged 40 to 49 with Graves' hyperthyroidism that later progressed to Graves' ophthalmopathy.

This clonotype was counted at least ten times. V and J are TRBV20-1 and TRBJ2-3; 10 bases are shared with TRBD2. The germline CDR1 and CDR2 sequences are DFQATT and SNEGSKA (reference sequence). The V and J ends lost 3 bases and 0 bases, in that order; junction bases with no gene match: 3. The CDR3 runs to 15 residues. CDR3 in amino acids: CSARGLARSTDTQYF. The CDR3 DNA follows: TGCAGTGCTAGGGGACTAGCGAGGAGCACAGATACGCAGTATTTT.

At least ten counts were recorded for this clonotype. The V and J genes are TRBV19 and TRBJ1-1, with D tentatively TRBD1 (5 bases). Per the germline V gene, CDR1 is LNHDA and CDR2 is SQIVND (reference sequence). This CDR3 comprises 15 residues. The V and J ends lost 6 bases and 6 bases respectively, with 20 bases between them. CDR3 nucleotide sequence: TGTGCCAGTAGAAGTGGAGGACACCCTTACTCTGAAGCTTTCTTT. This gives the protein CASRSGGHPYSEAFF.

This clonotype was counted many times. The chain joins TRBV20-1 to TRBJ2-2; D is unresolved. Trimming left V 1 base short and J 3 bases short, with 9 bases between. Germline lookup yields CDR1 DFQATT and CDR2 SNEGSKA (reference sequence). CDR3 length equals 14 residues. In nucleotides, the CDR3 is TGCAGTGCTAGAGGAGGCACTGACACCGGGGAGCTGTTTTTT. Protein sequence: CSARGGTDTGELFF.

This clonotype was recorded many times. The genes are TRBV11-2 and TRBJ2-7, with TRBD1 matching 8 bases. Germline lookup yields CDR1 SGHAT and CDR2 FQNNGV. The ends lost 5 bases at V and 1 base at J; junction bases unmatched: 7. There are 15 residues in the CDR3. Written as DNA, the CDR3 is TGTGCCAGCAGCCGTACCGACAGGGGTTCCTACGAGCAGTACTTC. Translated, it gives CASSRTDRGSYEQYF.

The V and J genes are TRBV2 and TRBJ2-5; 11 nucleotides align to TRBD2. With 4 bases clipped from V and 0 bases from J, the junction kept 7 bases outside the gene matches. The CDR3 is made up of 17 amino acids. CDR1 is SNHLY and CDR2 is FYNNEI in the germline V gene. This CDR3 is CASSGGGLAAYQETQYF. Written as DNA, the CDR3 is TGTGCCAGCAGTGGAGGGGGACTAGCGGCGTACCAAGAGACCCAGTACTTC.

In DNA, the CDR3 is TGCGCCAGCAGCCCTAGCGGGAGCGTGGCCTACGAGCAGTACTTC. Its translation: CASSPSGSVAYEQYF. The rearrangement links TRBV5-1 to TRBJ2-7; 10 positions agree with TRBD2. CDR1 SGHRS and CDR2 YFSETQ come from the germline V gene. Trimming at V came to 4 bases and at J to 2 bases, leaving 6 bases not matched to a gene. This CDR3 has 15 residues.

In its sample, this clonotype was seen many times. The chain links TRBV11-2 to TRBJ2-1, with 14 bases aligning to TRBD2. The CDR3 is 18 residues long. Trimming took 5 bases from V and 0 from J; bases not matched to a gene: 6. Germline CDR1 SGHAT, CDR2 FQNNGV. The CDR3 loop reads CASSQTSGRVGSYNEQFF. Written as DNA, the CDR3 is TGTGCCAGCAGCCAGACTAGCGGGAGGGTTGGCTCCTACAATGAGCAGTTCTTC.

Points on this clonotype: This may stem from a read error, because a much larger clone lies one nucleotide away. This chain connects TRBV6-5 to TRBJ1-1; D gene unclear. Trimming stripped 4 bases from V and 1 base from J, with 10 bases between. This CDR3 is built from 14 residues. Germline lookup yields CDR1 MNHEY and CDR2 SVGAGI. The chain's CDR3 is CASSSWWTNTEAFF. In nucleotides, the CDR3 is TGTGCCAGCAGTTCCTGGTGGACGAACACTGAAGCTTTCTTT.

This clonotype was seen repeatedly, ten times or more. The chain links TRBV20-1 to TRBJ1-1; unclear D gene. V was trimmed by 6 bases and J by 6 bases, leaving 17 bases between them. Per germline, CDR1 DFQATT and CDR2 SNEGSKA (reference sequence). CDR3 length: 13 amino acids. CDR3 nucleotides: TGCAGTGCCCACCGTTATAGAGATTCTGAAGCTTTCTTT. It codes for CSAHRYRDSEAFF.

This clonotype was counted at least ten times. The chain employs TRBV28 and TRBJ1-1; maybe TRBD1 (5 bases). This CDR3 contains 15 residues. V lost 5 bases to trimming and J lost 4 bases, with 17 bases between them. In germline, CDR1 is MDHEN, CDR2 SYDVKM. The CDR3 loop is CASSLLLGRGTEAFF. In DNA, the CDR3 is TGTGCCAGCAGTCTCCTACTGGGACGAGGCACTGAAGCTTTCTTT.

This clonotype was seen many times. The chain joins TRBV24-1 to TRBJ1-5, with D uncertain. Between the trimmed V and J ends, which lost 7 bases and 0 bases, there was a span of 12 bases. Germline values: CDR1 KGHDR, CDR2 SFDVKD. There are 15 residues in the CDR3. The CDR3 DNA is TGTGCCACCAGCCCGAGCGCAAATAGCAATCAGCCCCAGCATTTT. Its protein product is CATSPSANSNQPQHF.

This clonotype showed up many times. CDR3 loop: CSARDPRASNEKLFF. For the CDR3, the DNA is TGCAGTGCTAGAGACCCCAGGGCCTCAAATGAAAAACTGTTTTTT. J is TRBJ1-4 and V is TRBV20-1, with D possibly TRBD1 on 5 matching bases. V was shortened by 0 bases and J by 5 bases, with 13 bases between the two germline ends. Germline V CDR1 and CDR2: DFQATT, SNEGSKA (reference sequence). The CDR3 spans 15 residues.

CDR3 coding DNA: TGTGCCAGCAGTCTCCGGGGGTCACCCCTCCACTTT. Translated, it gives CASSLRGSPLHF. V and J are TRBV27 and TRBJ1-6; possibly TRBD1 for D (5 bases). The germline gives CDR1 MNHEY, CDR2 SMNVEV (reference sequence). The CDR3 has 12 residues. The V end was cut by 5 bases, the J end by 10 bases, with 9 bases between.

The rearrangement uses TRBV28 and TRBJ2-7, with 9 positions matching TRBD2. V shed 5 bases and J 1 base; nucleotides not matched to a gene: 9. This CDR3 region has 16 residues. Germline CDR1 is MDHEN and CDR2 is SYDVKM. The DNA of the CDR3 is TGTGCCAGCAGTGAAATCGGGACTAGCTCTTCCTACGAGCAGTACTTC. This encodes CASSEIGTSSSYEQYF.

This clonotype was recorded at least ten times. V usage is TRBV6-5 and J usage is TRBJ2-7, with 7 bases that match TRBD1. Germline V gives CDR1 MNHEY, CDR2 SVGAGI. Germline trimming cut 0 bases from V and 5 bases from J; bases unmatched to any gene: 7. The CDR3 extends over 15 amino acids. The CDR3 loop is CASSYSPDREHEQYF. The CDR3 bases are TGTGCCAGCAGTTACTCACCCGACAGGGAACACGAGCAGTACTTC.

This clonotype was counted at least ten times. The rearrangement links TRBV11-2 to TRBJ1-4; D ambiguous. V dropped 1 base and J dropped 5 bases, with 8 bases sitting between them. Germline CDR1 SGHAT, CDR2 FQNNGV. The CDR3 spans 14 residues. CDR3 residues: CASSLGGNNEKLFF. The DNA for the CDR3 is TGTGCCAGCAGCTTAGGGGGAAACAATGAAAAACTGTTTTTT.

This clonotype was found a few times. The chain employs TRBV5-1 and TRBJ2-7, with D unresolved. Germline values: CDR1 SGHRS, CDR2 YFSETQ. The CDR3 loop spans 13 amino acids. The V gene lost 3 bases and the J gene lost 1 base, with 8 bases spanning the gap. CDR3 DNA sequence: TGCGCCAGCAGCTGGGCGATGTCCTACGAGCAGTACTTC. Amino acids: CASSWAMSYEQYF.

This clonotype was seen only a few times. The V call is TRBV6-5, the J call TRBJ1-1, with D possibly matching TRBD1 (5 bases). The CDR3 has 14 amino acids. V lost 0 bases to trimming and J lost 4 bases, with 9 bases between them. CDR1 is MNHEY, CDR2 SVGAGI, per germline. As DNA, the CDR3 is TGTGCCAGCAGTTACTCGATCAGGGCCACTGAAGCTTTCTTT. Translated, it gives CASSYSIRATEAFF.

This clonotype was observed many times. V gene TRBV5-6 combines with J gene TRBJ1-2, with D perhaps matching TRBD1 (6 bases). Trimming left V 0 bases short and J 6 bases short, with 12 bases between. Germline CDR1 is SGHDT and CDR2 is YYEEEE. The CDR3 has 14 residues. This CDR3 reads CASSLVYRVDGYTF. The CDR3 DNA reads TGTGCCAGCAGCTTGGTATACAGGGTGGATGGCTACACCTTC. The whole variable domain, filled in from reference TRBV5-6 and TRBJ1-2, reads DAGVTQSPTHLIKTRGQQVTLRCSPKSGHDTVSWYQQALGQGPQFIFQYYEEEERQRGNFPDRFSGHQFPNYSSELNVNALLLGDSALYLCASSLVYRVDGYTFGSGTRLTVV.

This clonotype was counted at least ten times. The CDR3 here is CASSLRGRLSNQPQHF. CDR3 sequence (DNA): TGTGCCAGCAGTCTTAGGGGGAGGTTAAGCAATCAGCCCCAGCATTTT. The genes are TRBV6-2 or TRBV6-3 and TRBJ1-5, with a possible D match to TRBD1 (6 bases). The CDR3 spans 16 residues. V was clipped by 5 bases and J by 1 base, with 15 bases between them. Looked up from germline, CDR1 is MNHEY and CDR2 is SVGEGT.

For this clonotype: A much larger clone is a single base away; this may be a read error. This chain links TRBV18 with TRBJ2-7, with D uncertain. Germline values: CDR1 KGHSH, CDR2 LQKENI. The CDR3 length is 16 residues. Trimming stripped 0 bases from V and 0 bases from J, with 12 bases between. CDR3 coding DNA: TGTGCCAGCTCACCACCTATCAGAGGAAGCTCCTACGAGCAGTACTTC. As protein: CASSPPIRGSSYEQYF.

This clonotype has a count of ten or more. The gene calls are TRBV4-1 and TRBJ2-3, with 9 bases matching TRBD1. The CDR3 runs to 15 residues. Trimming cost V 2 bases and J 6 bases; bases outside gene matches: 6. The germline V gene has CDR1 MGHRA and CDR2 YSYEKL. CDR3 amino acids: CASSQPRTGADTQYF. CDR3 DNA: TGCGCCAGCAGCCAACCGCGGACAGGGGCCGATACGCAGTATTTT.

The chain employs TRBV19 and TRBJ1-5; 8 bases are shared with TRBD1. Germline CDR1 is LNHDA and CDR2 is SQIVND (reference sequence). This CDR3 is 17 amino acids long. V was clipped by 5 bases and J by 4 bases; unmatched bases: 13. CDR3 sequence reads: CASSRAGGRLWNQPQHF. The CDR3 nucleotides read TGTGCCAGTAGTCGCGCAGGGGGCCGCCTGTGGAATCAGCCCCAGCATTTT. The variable domain in full, completed from reference TRBV19 and TRBJ1-5, reads DGGITQSPKYLFRKEGQNVTLSCEQNLNHDAMYWYRQDPGQGLRLIYYSQIVNDFQKGDIAEGYSVSREKKESFPLTVTSAQKNPTAFYLCASSRAGGRLWNQPQHFGDGTRLSIL.

About this clonotype: Since the CDR3 does not end with the conserved phenylalanine or tryptophan, this likely comes from a read error. The chain recombines TRBV11-2 with TRBJ2-5; D might be TRBD2 (5 bases). The DNA matches TRBJ2-1 better at its end, which makes the J call doubtful. Germline V gene sequence: CDR1 SGHAT, CDR2 FQNNGV. The CDR3 sequence is 14 residues long. CDR3 loop: CASSRGLSQETQFL. Here the CDR3 DNA reads TGTGCCAGCAGCCGAGGGTTGTCCCAAGAGACCCAGTTCTTG.